The clone carrying this T cell receptor (beta chain) has a handful of counts. This record comes from a study of T-cell memory formation after mild COVID-19. Germline CDR1 ENHRY, CDR2 SYGVKD. V was cut by 2 bases and J by 4 bases, with 6 bases left in between. The CDR3 totals 13 residues. MiXCR, run by TCRdb on the 5' RACE reads, gives a single entry per CDR3 protein. The table records 250,000 to 400,000 distinct CDR3 sequences, 13% to 15% of them present only once. The receptor was isolated from a man aged 18-30 years who had mild COVID-19 (a few samples of this study predate the infection). Cell type and time point are not known. The sample taken for sequencing was PBMCs or a T cell subset sorted from them (not recorded which). The chain uses TRBV10-3 and TRBJ1-3; no firm D call. The CDR3 loop is CAISEGSGNTIYF. CDR3 DNA sequence: TGTGCCATCAGTGAGGGATCCGGAAACACCATATATTTT.